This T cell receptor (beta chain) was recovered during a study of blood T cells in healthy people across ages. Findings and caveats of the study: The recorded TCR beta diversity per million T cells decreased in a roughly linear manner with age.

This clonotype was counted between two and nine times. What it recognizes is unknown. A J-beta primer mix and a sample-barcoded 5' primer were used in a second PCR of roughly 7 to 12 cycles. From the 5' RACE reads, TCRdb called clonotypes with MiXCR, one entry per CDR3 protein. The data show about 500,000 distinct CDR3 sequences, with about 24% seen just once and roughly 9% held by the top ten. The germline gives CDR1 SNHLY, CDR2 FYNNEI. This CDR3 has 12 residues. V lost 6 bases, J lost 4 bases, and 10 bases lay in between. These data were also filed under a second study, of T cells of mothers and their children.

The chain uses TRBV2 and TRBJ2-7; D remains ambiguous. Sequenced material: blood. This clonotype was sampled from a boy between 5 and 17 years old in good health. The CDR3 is CASSPNVYEQYF. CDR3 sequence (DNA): TGTGCCAGCAGCCCAAATGTTTACGAGCAGTACTTC.